What follows describes a single T cell receptor (beta chain). TCRdb used MiXCR to call clones anew from the PCR reads. The sample includes tens of thousands of clones, more than 20% seen only once; the top ten take 3.4%. This sample was taken from a study of metastatic and nonmetastatic thyroid tumors. Patients were all untreated before their thyroid surgery. This TCR came from a male donor with papillary thyroid cancer or a benign thyroid nodule (not recorded which). Some clones in this sample may be carry-over from other donors' samples. Sequenced material: blood.

CDR3 sequence (DNA): TGTGCCAGCAGCTTAAGGCGGACCGGTGAGCAGTTCTTC. This sequence encodes CASSLRRTGEQFF. This chain connects TRBV11-3 to TRBJ2-1; no firm D call. V was cut by 2 bases and J by 9 bases, with 11 bases left in between. CDR1 SGHNT and CDR2 YENEEA come from the germline V gene. The CDR3 spans 13 residues.